One sample yielded the 28 T cell receptor beta chains listed below, sequenced in a study of cytomegalovirus exposure and HLA in healthy donors (dated by TCRdb to 2015 to 2018). The library was prepared using the immunoSEQ multiplex PCR assay. For the multiplex PCR, a mixture combining 60 forward primers for TCR Vbeta segments and 13 reverse primers for TCR Jbeta segments was used. Imported from immuneACCESS, the table was reduced by TCRdb to in-frame sequences with V and J called. These copies leave out some clones; in studies compared against another copy, an unresolved V gene accounts for under half, and the cause of the remainder is not known. The sample includes 250,000 to 350,000 clones, with 75% to 90% observed a single time. The ten largest clones represent roughly 4% of the sample. The material sequenced was PBMCs. Source of these receptors: a man aged 40-55 years in good health and CMV-seropositive.

The rearrangement links TRBV9 to TRBJ2-5; TRBD2 might be the D (6 bases). Deletions cut 0 bases from V and 5 bases from J, with 8 bases between. Germline V gives CDR1 SGDLS, CDR2 YYNGEE. The CDR3 extends over 13 amino acids. CDR3 coding DNA: TGTGCCAGCAGCGTAGGAGGGAGGGAGACCCAGTACTTC. It specifies CASSVGGRETQYF.

The chain has TRBV7-8 and TRBJ2-7, with 9 bases identical to TRBD1. Germline V gene lookup returns CDR1 SGHVS and CDR2 FQNEAQ. The ends lost 1 base at V and 3 bases at J; junction bases unmatched: 4. This CDR3 comprises 15 residues. The CDR3 loop reads CASSLEGQGLYEQYF. CDR3 nucleotide sequence: TGTGCCAGCAGCTTAGAGGGACAGGGTCTCTACGAGCAGTACTTC. The variable domain in full, completed from reference TRBV7-8 and TRBJ2-7, reads GAGVSQSPRYKVAKRGQDVALRCDPISGHVSLFWYQQALGQGPEFLTYFQNEAQLDKSGLPSDRFFAERPEGSVSTLKIQRTQQEDSAVYLCASSLEGQGLYEQYFGPGTRLTVT.

About this clone itself: Distinct nucleotide sequences in the sample also encode this CDR3. The J gene is TRBJ2-2, the V gene TRBV5-1; 7 bases are a match to TRBD1. After removal of 4 bases from V and 5 bases from J, the junction contained 5 bases not matched to a gene. Germline loops: CDR1 SGHRS, CDR2 YFSETQ. The CDR3 length is 14 residues. CDR3 protein: CASSGTTGTGELFF. The CDR3 DNA follows: TGCGCCAGCAGCGGGACGACAGGGACCGGGGAGCTGTTTTTT.

The rearrangement links TRBV5-5 to TRBJ2-7; TRBD1 matches 8 bases. CDR1 is SGHKS, CDR2 YYEKEE, per germline (reference sequence). Trimming removed 4 bases from V and 1 base from J; junction bases left unmatched: 4. The CDR3 loop spans 14 amino acids. The CDR3 region is CASSPWTGSYEQYF. CDR3 sequence (DNA): TGTGCCAGCAGCCCCTGGACAGGGTCCTACGAGCAGTACTTC.

DNA of the CDR3: TGTGCCAGCAGTTTGTGGACAGGGGACGAGCAGTACTTC. Translation: CASSLWTGDEQYF. The rearrangement uses TRBV27 and TRBJ2-7; 9 positions agree with TRBD1. The germline V gene encodes CDR1 MNHEY and CDR2 SMNVEV (reference sequence). The CDR3 length is 13 residues. The V gene end was trimmed by 3 bases and the J gene end by 5 bases; junction bases not matched to a gene: 2.

Here the CDR3 reads CASTPGTGTRVSGNTIYF. CDR3 nucleotides: TGTGCCAGCACCCCAGGGACAGGGACTCGAGTCTCTGGAAACACCATATATTTT. The V call is TRBV25-1, the J call TRBJ1-3, with TRBD1 matching over 9 bases. Losses at the gene ends were 7 bases for V and 0 bases for J; bases not matched to a gene: 13. Germline CDR1 reads MGHDK; CDR2 reads SYGVNS. The CDR3 runs 18 residues.

Worth noting for this clone: At the DNA level, this CDR3 is encoded by other sequences in the same sample as well. The chain is built from TRBV19 and TRBJ1-1; the D gene is possibly TRBD1 (6 bases). Trimming pared 3 bases from V and 6 bases from J, leaving 8 bases between. Germline-derived CDR1 and CDR2 are LNHDA and SQIVND (reference sequence). The CDR3 extends over 12 amino acids. For the CDR3, the DNA is TGTGCCAGTAGTATCGGGGGGCCTGAAGCTTTCTTT. Protein: CASSIGGPEAFF.

The rearrangement links TRBV19 to TRBJ1-1, with D perhaps matching TRBD1 (5 bases). The CDR3 is made up of 14 amino acids. The V end was cut by 1 base, the J end by 1 base, with 7 bases between. Germline CDR1 LNHDA, CDR2 SQIVND (reference sequence). CDR3 in DNA: TGTGCCAGTAGTATAGGGGGGGAGAACACTGAAGCTTTCTTT. It encodes CASSIGGENTEAFF.

This clone was observed a few times. The chain joins TRBV19 to TRBJ2-7; 8 bases fit TRBD2. V lost 9 bases to trimming and J lost 0 bases; unmatched junction nucleotides: 7. The CDR3 runs to 14 residues. Germline V gene lookup returns CDR1 LNHDA and CDR2 SQIVND (reference sequence). The DNA of the CDR3 is TGTGCCAGCGCCGCGGGGGGTGTCTCCTACGAGCAGTACTTC. It codes for CASAAGGVSYEQYF.

This chain uses TRBV5-1 with TRBJ2-5; weak D call: TRBD1 (5 bases). Trimming left V 0 bases short and J 5 bases short, with 14 bases between. The CDR3 loop spans 15 amino acids. CDR1 and CDR2 (germline): SGHRS, YFSETQ. CDR3 protein: CASSLGQLGMETQYF. CDR3 sequence (DNA): TGCGCCAGCAGCTTGGGACAGCTAGGTATGGAGACCCAGTACTTC. The variable domain in full, with the rest retrieved from reference TRBV5-1 and TRBJ2-5, is KAGVTQTPRYLIKTRGQQVTLSCSPISGHRSVSWYQQTPGQGLQFLFEYFSETQRNKGNFPGRFSGRQFSNSRSEMNVSTLELGDSALYLCASSLGQLGMETQYFGPGTRLLVL.

The rearrangement uses TRBV6-4 and TRBJ2-7; 8 nucleotides agree with TRBD1. Germline values: CDR1 MRHNA, CDR2 SNTAGT. The CDR3 has 14 residues. V lost 0 bases and J lost 4; bases outside the gene matches: 2. The DNA of the CDR3 is TGTGCCAGCAGTGACTCAGACAGGGGATACGAGCAGTACTTC. Translating it yields CASSDSDRGYEQYF.

This clone showed up just once. The chain joins TRBV19 to TRBJ2-7; D remains ambiguous. Trimming pared 7 bases from V and 6 bases from J, leaving 19 bases between. This CDR3 spans 14 amino acids. CDR1 is LNHDA and CDR2 is SQIVND in the germline V gene (reference sequence). The CDR3 DNA is TGTGCCAGTAACCCAAACTCGGAGACCCTCGAGCAGTACTTC. Protein: CASNPNSETLEQYF.

The chain uses TRBV27 and TRBJ1-5; 11 nucleotides match TRBD1. Germline V gives CDR1 MNHEY, CDR2 SMNVEV (reference sequence). The CDR3 runs to 16 residues. J gave up 4 bases and V 6 bases, and 8 bases lay outside the gene matches. The DNA for the CDR3 is TGTGCCAGCAGCAATATCGGGACAGGGGGGAATCAGCCCCAGCATTTT. This encodes CASSNIGTGGNQPQHF.

The J gene is TRBJ2-3, the V gene TRBV18; weak D call: TRBD2 (6 bases). The V gene's germline CDR1 is KGHSH and CDR2 LQKENI. V was shortened by 3 bases and J by 5 bases, with 15 bases between the two germline ends. This CDR3 region has 15 residues. CDR3 protein: CASSPGDSGRDTQYF. CDR3 bases: TGTGCCAGCTCACCCGGGGACTCTGGGAGAGATACGCAGTATTTT.

V is TRBV9 and J is TRBJ2-2, with TRBD2 matching over 7 bases. J gave up 1 base and V 1 base, and 4 bases lay outside the gene matches. Germline V gene data show CDR1 as SGDLS and CDR2 as YYNGEE. This CDR3 has 16 residues. CDR3 protein: CASSVSGGRNTGELFF. Written as DNA, the CDR3 is TGTGCCAGCAGCGTATCGGGCGGGAGGAACACCGGGGAGCTGTTTTTT.

This clone was detected once. V gene TRBV7-3 combines with J gene TRBJ1-1; 9 bases are shared with TRBD1. The ends lost 2 bases at V and 1 base at J; junction bases unmatched: 2. CDR3 length: 15 amino acids. Germline V gene data show CDR1 as SGHTA and CDR2 as FQGTGA. Here the CDR3 reads CASSLQTGGNTEAFF. CDR3 DNA: TGTGCCAGCAGCTTACAGACAGGGGGGAACACTGAAGCTTTCTTT.

This clone was picked up a small number of times. The chain uses TRBV7-8 and TRBJ2-7; TRBD2 agrees at 15 bases. Germline loops: CDR1 SGHVS, CDR2 FQNEAQ. This CDR3 contains 17 residues. Losses at the gene ends were 5 bases for V and 5 bases for J; bases not matched to a gene: 10. The chain's CDR3 is CASSPTGTSGRSDEQYF. The CDR3 DNA sequence: TGTGCCAGCAGCCCCACCGGGACTAGCGGGAGGAGCGACGAGCAGTACTTC.

The V call is TRBV5-4, the J call TRBJ2-2; D might be TRBD2 (5 bases). The germline CDR1 and CDR2 sequences are SGHNT and YYREEE (reference sequence). V was shortened by 7 bases and J by 4 bases, with 17 bases between the two germline ends. The CDR3 has 15 amino acids. The CDR3 loop is CASLDPTKPTGELFF. CDR3 sequence (DNA): TGTGCCAGCCTAGATCCGACTAAGCCCACCGGGGAGCTGTTTTTT.

V usage is TRBV14 and J usage is TRBJ2-2; D might be TRBD1 (7 bases). Germline values: CDR1 SGHDN, CDR2 FVKESK. The V end lost 3 bases, the J end lost 6 bases, and 14 bases lay between the germline ends. The CDR3 has 15 residues. The CDR3: CASSHRGTVPGELFF. In nucleotides, the CDR3 is TGTGCCAGCAGCCACAGGGGGACTGTTCCCGGGGAGCTGTTTTTT.

The chain recombines TRBV28 with TRBJ2-1; 9 nucleotides agree with TRBD2. CDR1 is MDHEN and CDR2 is SYDVKM in the germline V gene. The length of the CDR3 is 14 residues. The V and J ends lost 8 bases and 8 bases, in that order; junction bases with no gene match: 10. CDR3 region: CASQAGGLGDEQFF. The CDR3 DNA sequence: TGTGCCAGCCAAGCGGGAGGTCTTGGAGATGAGCAGTTCTTC.

The V call is TRBV5-1, the J call TRBJ2-2; 10 positions agree with TRBD1. Trimming at V came to 3 bases and at J to 4 bases, leaving 6 bases not matched to a gene. This CDR3 spans 16 amino acids. Germline V gene lookup returns CDR1 SGHRS and CDR2 YFSETQ. The chain's CDR3 is CASSWAGQGGTGELFF. The CDR3 nucleotides read TGCGCCAGCAGCTGGGCTGGACAGGGGGGCACCGGGGAGCTGTTTTTT.

J is TRBJ2-7 and V is TRBV4-2; 10 nucleotides align to TRBD1. Germline loops: CDR1 LGHNA, CDR2 YNFKEQ. The CDR3 is 16 residues long. V gave up 2 bases and J gave up 3 bases; unmatched junction bases: 7. The CDR3 DNA follows: TGTGCCAGCAGCCAATCGTGGACAGGGGGGTACTACGAGCAGTACTTC. This translates into CASSQSWTGGYYEQYF.

The V gene is TRBV28, the J gene TRBJ1-3; TRBD1 aligns across 7 bases. The CDR3 is made up of 16 amino acids. Trimming at V came to 3 bases and at J to 0 bases, leaving 5 bases not matched to a gene. Per germline, CDR1 MDHEN and CDR2 SYDVKM. The CDR3 reads CASSLMGQSSGNTIYF. Written as DNA, the CDR3 is TGTGCCAGCAGTTTGATGGGACAGAGCTCTGGAAACACCATATATTTT.

V gene TRBV30 combines with J gene TRBJ2-2, with 7 bases lining up with TRBD2. The germline CDR1 and CDR2 sequences are GTSNPN and SVGIG (reference sequence). V trimming: 1 base; J trimming: 4 bases; junction bases outside the gene matches: 9. The CDR3 runs to 16 residues. The CDR3 nucleotides read TGTGCCTGGAGTGCTCTGGGGCTAGCGGCCACCGGGGAGCTGTTTTTT. It is translated as CAWSALGLAATGELFF.

This chain uses TRBV18 with TRBJ2-7; 9 bases are a match to TRBD2. The CDR3 is 17 amino acids. The V and J ends lost 1 base and 0 bases, in that order; junction bases with no gene match: 7. Germline loops: CDR1 KGHSH, CDR2 LQKENI. CDR3 residues: CASSPRRRAGGSYEQYF. The CDR3 DNA sequence: TGTGCCAGCTCACCACGGAGGCGAGCGGGAGGCTCCTACGAGCAGTACTTC.

The V gene is TRBV5-1, the J gene TRBJ1-1; 7 positions agree with TRBD1. CDR3 length: 15 residues. Germline lookup yields CDR1 SGHRS and CDR2 YFSETQ. V was clipped by 4 bases and J by 0 bases; unmatched bases: 6. CDR3: CASSTQQGLNTEAFF. CDR3 in DNA: TGCGCCAGCAGCACACAACAGGGGTTGAACACTGAAGCTTTCTTT.

This clone was counted only a few times. The rearrangement joins TRBV6-1 to TRBJ1-1; TRBD1 might be the D (5 bases). Looked up from germline, CDR1 is MNHNS and CDR2 is SASEGT. V was trimmed by 3 bases and J by 0 bases, leaving 11 bases between them. This CDR3 is 15 amino acids long. CDR3 coding DNA: TGTGCCAGCAGTGAGTTGCGGGGCATGAACACTGAAGCTTTCTTT. This codes for CASSELRGMNTEAFF.

J is TRBJ2-3 and V is TRBV2; D is possibly TRBD1 (5 bases). CDR3 length equals 15 residues. Germline CDR1 SNHLY, CDR2 FYNNEI. The ends were cut back, 2 bases at V and 2 bases at J, with 11 bases in the middle. Here the CDR3 reads CASSESPGLTDTQYF. CDR3 coding DNA: TGTGCCAGCAGTGAATCCCCAGGGCTCACAGATACGCAGTATTTT.